This T cell receptor beta chain was recovered during a study of blood T cell repertoires in COVID-19. Study information: The samples span acute and convalescent COVID-19 from the United States, Italy and Spain. PBMCs, B-cell-depleted T cells, or T cells were the source of the cDNA or gDNA that made up the material.

Original processing notes: The assay estimated nucleated cells by amplifying reference gene primers. Assay used: immunoSEQ multiplex PCR; TCRdb lists only in-frame clones, some missing. The V and J calls and clone size were taken over from that table, and D and trimming were inferred from the DNA. The sample carries tens of thousands of clones, just under 90% recorded once. The CDR3 totals 17 residues. Germline V lookup: CDR1 SGDLS, CDR2 YYNGEE. After removal of 4 bases from V and 4 bases from J, the junction contained 11 bases not matched to a gene. The sample holds one count of this clone. Enrolled during active infection, Seattle patients were then followed longitudinally.

Material: peripheral blood. The TCR originated in a man aged 40-55 years with COVID-19, enrolled during active disease. The genes are TRBV9 and TRBJ2-2, with 9 bases identical to TRBD1. CDR3 sequence: CASSSIPPGQGTGELFF. In DNA, the CDR3 is TGTGCCAGCAGCTCAATACCCCCGGGACAGGGCACCGGGGAGCTGTTTTTT.